This T cell receptor beta chain was found in a study of cytomegalovirus exposure and HLA in healthy donors (dated by TCRdb to between 2016 and 2019). Regarding the study in general: An earlier analysis of some 550 of the donors reported 250 to 300 Gb of sequence data and 100 million to 130 million unique TCR beta sequences from 190 million or so T cells. Among some 400 genotyped donors of the cohort, an average of roughly 230,000 unique TCR beta nucleotide sequences was sequenced per donor, of which approximately 18% were non-productive. The study used immunosequencing to profile the T cell repertoires of about 670 subjects and linked those repertoires to cytomegalovirus serostatus. A later analysis re-analyzed previously published TCR beta repertoires from about 600 donors and added high-resolution HLA genotyping to study TCR occurrence patterns. Every discovery cohort repertoire had been produced on one sequencing platform. Roughly five DR-DQ haplotypes were treated as single units for association and clustering because of strong linkage in the cohort. An earlier analysis of 587 of the donors used high-throughput TCR beta sequencing to judge whether each TCR beta V gene segment behaved as functional or pseudogenic. A separate validation cohort of 100 to 150 different subjects was used in addition to the approximately 640-subject first cohort. The later analysis used no new phenotypic data to find candidate immune exposures, relying instead on TCR beta sequences and their occurrence across donors. To predict cytomegalovirus infection status, the study brought together high-throughput TCR immunosequencing, statistical association of individual TCRs with disease status, and machine learning. Class I and class II HLA loci were covered by the typing at four-digit resolution. A later genetic analysis used genome-wide SNP genotypes for about three fifths of the 666 donors, treating that subset as a discovery cohort. Donor age, sex, ethnicity and CMV serostatus were compiled alongside the repertoire data. Roughly 300 gigabases of sequencing data and roughly 80 million unique TCR sequences made up an early release that covered fewer than 650 HLA-typed donors. Typing coverage differed by locus: A, B, C, DRB1 and DQB1 were typed in about 629-630 donors, DQA1 in about 500, DPA1 in 600 to 610, and DPB1 in 400 to 490. The genetic ancestry cluster associated with self-reported Caucasian donors included 80% to 90% of the approximately 400 genotyped donors. The study aimed to test whether signatures of past pathogen exposure could be identified by cataloging public T cell receptors.

About this clone: The antigen this receptor binds is unknown. There are no base qualities to consult, and no much larger clone falls within one base.

Findings and caveats that apply to the study as a whole: Immune exposure information for the cohort was limited to CMV serostatus. According to a later analysis, TCR association rates differed among HLA loci, with DRB1 alleles showing the most associated TCRs and HLA-C alleles showing the fewest. The classifier was reported to diagnose cytomegalovirus status with high specificity and sensitivity in both the original and validation cohorts. When HLA alleles, especially DR and DQ, strongly co-occurred, attributing TCR associations to individual alleles was difficult. A later genetic analysis associated a missense DCLRE1C variant with V-gene and J-gene trimming of TCR beta chains, and an independent cohort replicated the association. A later analysis reported that several top co-occurrence clusters appeared linked to parvovirus B19, influenza, CMV and Epstein-Barr virus. Roughly uniform sequencing depth across donors was assumed in presence/absence analyses, although this assumption may not hold. In this cohort, only TCR beta chains were sequenced, and detectable features were limited by the absence of alpha or paired-chain data. According to the authors, the approach could potentially be generalized to other disease states and immunological phenotypes. Because counts were too low, seventeen rarely observed V segments, including chromosome 9 orphons, were excluded from the earlier analysis of around 590 of the donors. Some IMGT-functional V segments, including TRBV6-2 and TRBV6-3, could not be distinguished by the 87-base-pair reads and were therefore excluded. A cluster of highly shared sequence variants was judged likely to be a technical artifact of the sequencing pipeline. Linkage disequilibrium might explain the correlated functional status among segregating V segments, but an unknown experimental factor could not be ruled out. Because HLA typing was missing for some donors at each locus, association tests included only the typed subset. A further reported finding was that TCR beta sequences accurately predicted the HLA-A and HLA-B alleles for most subjects in the first cohort. A few of the identified cytomegalovirus-associated TCR beta chains were confirmed in vitro to be specific for cytomegalovirus antigens. Most TCR sequences were seen in very few donors, while some public TCRs were found in many individuals. In a later analysis, HLA-associated TCR beta chains were found to be more clonally expanded and to have lower generation probabilities than equally common non-associated chains. At a false discovery rate of 0.05, a later analysis linked about 17,000 TCR beta sequences to specific HLA alleles. In an earlier analysis of under 600 of the donors, most TCR beta V segments were observed in productive rearrangements about 90% or about 30% of the time, broadly matching IMGT annotations. In a later analysis, most CMV-associated TCR beta chains were found to appear HLA-restricted, with HLA associations seemingly driven largely by CMV exposure. A later genetic analysis reported fewer N-insertions in productive TCRs among donors in an Asian-associated ancestry cluster than the approximately 670-donor mean. In the study, roughly 160 TCR beta chains were listed as associated with cytomegalovirus.

Libraries were prepared through the immunoSEQ multiplex PCR assay. For the multiplex PCR, a mixture combining 60 forward primers for TCR Vbeta segments and 13 reverse primers for TCR Jbeta segments was used. A multiplex PCR assay on genomic DNA amplified the CDR3 region of rearranged TCR beta genes. On the Illumina HiSeq System, the amplified TCR beta libraries were sequenced as 87-base-pair reads. For the original study's pipeline: In a later analysis, 80 million or so unique TCR beta chains were counted across the roughly 610 repertoires, and around 10 million of these chains were shared by at least two donors. A nearest-neighbor algorithm error-corrected the raw reads and collapsed the reads into unique sequences, merging closely related sequences to remove PCR and sequencing errors. Alignment of CDR3 sequences to IMGT reference sequences was used to assign V, D and J gene segments. For a sequence to be retained, a match of at least six nucleotides was required to both a V gene segment and a J gene segment. Rearrangements were called productive when the CDR3 lacked stop codons and stayed in frame with V and J; all others were non-productive. CDR3 was defined according to IMGT convention as the region running from the second conserved V-encoded cysteine to the conserved J-encoded phenylalanine. In an earlier analysis of approximately 500 of the donors, sequences lacking an unambiguous match to a single V gene segment were excluded. In an earlier analysis of a few hundred of the donors, a V segment was called functional when productive rearrangements were above 56.7%, and segregating when the standard deviation between donors exceeded 5%. A statistical classification framework was developed to diagnose cytomegalovirus status using the catalog of TCR beta chain sequences. A later analysis assigned V and J genes by comparing TCR nucleotide sequences with IMGT/GENE-DB human TR gene sequences. The TCRdist pipeline was used in a later analysis to assign CDR3 sequences and most-parsimonious VDJ recombination scenarios. In a later analysis, each TCR beta chain was defined by its CDR3 amino acid sequence together with its V-gene family, and reads lacking a unique V-gene family were excluded. A later analysis removed several hundred highly shared, low-generation-probability nucleotide sequences to deal with suspected cross-contamination and a sequencing artifact. A later analysis calculated a clonal expansion index for each public chain from normalized within-repertoire ranks of inferred template counts. In a later analysis, generation probabilities were computed with a VDJ recombination model fitted to out-of-frame rearrangements, and the resulting probabilities were checked against IGoR. Hypergeometric tests were used in a later analysis to score TCR-TCR, TCR-HLA and TCR-CMV co-occurrence, with a repertoire-size bias correction applied to the TCR pairs. A later analysis estimated false discovery rates by permuting HLA or CMV assignments 20 times. In a later analysis, co-occurring TCRs were grouped using DBSCAN, with TCRdist sequence similarity added in when clustering inside HLA-allele-positive subsets. Repertoires with fewer than 30,000 or more than 120,000 public chains, plus five repertoires with anomalous nucleotide sharing, were excluded from co-occurrence clustering. TCRdb holds this immuneACCESS table with in-frame rearrangements only. Some clones are missing; in checked studies, unresolved V genes explain under half, and the rest has no known cause. The DNA gave D and trimming, while V, J and clone size come from that table. The sample includes around 210,000 clones, with 65% to 80% observed a single time. 1.7% of the sample is held by the ten biggest clonotypes.

Relative to germline, V is missing 5 bases and J is missing 5 bases, with 11 bases of the junction outside any gene match. From its cysteine to its phenylalanine, the CDR3 spans 18 amino acids. Solely the CDR3 DNA is kept, with 54 bases framed from the first base. The germline V gene (reference sequence) sets CDR1 to SGHAT and CDR2 to FQDESV. In total, around 600 healthy bone marrow donors made up the cohort. All cohort members were sampled while nominally healthy, although unrecorded immune exposures were likely present. The donor tested CMV seronegative and was one of the 352 seronegative cohort members. Each donor provided a peripheral blood sample, and peripheral blood mononuclear cells were used for TCR beta sequencing. Genomic DNA was extracted from the blood cell samples with the Qiagen DNeasy Blood Extraction Kit.

The rearranged chain carries TRBV11-1 and TRBJ2-3; TRBD2 fits 15 bases in the junction. The sample taken for sequencing was PBMCs. This receptor was identified in a man between 45 and 60 years old in good health and CMV-seronegative. The CDR3 protein: CASSPGRGLAGGQDTQYF. The DNA is as follows: TGTGCCAGCAGCCCCGGGCGCGGACTAGCGGGAGGGCAAGATACGCAGTATTTT.